This TCR beta chain originates from a study of cytomegalovirus exposure and HLA in healthy donors. Points from the study as a whole: Productive status was seen about 87% or about 30% of the time for most TCR beta V segments in an earlier analysis. TCR beta sequences reportedly predicted most subjects' HLA-A and HLA-B alleles accurately. Presence/absence analyses treated sequencing depth as roughly uniform across donors. 87-base-pair reads could not separate some V segments, including TRBV6-2 and TRBV6-3.

This CDR3 contains 15 residues. Germline V lookup: CDR1 SGHDN, CDR2 FVKESK. After removal of 4 bases from V and 0 bases from J, the junction contained 5 bases not matched to a gene. In regard to this clone: What it recognizes is unknown.

The PCR was carried out with 60 Vbeta primers and 13 Jbeta primers. Only in-frame clones appear in the TCRdb table, and some are missing; sequencing was by immunoSEQ multiplex PCR. Among 150,000 to 200,000 clones listed, about 80% were seen once. The sequenced sample consisted of PBMCs. The V gene is TRBV14, the J gene TRBJ1-2; 7 positions agree with TRBD1. This sequence originates from a woman in her forties in good health and CMV-seronegative. The CDR3, as DNA: TGTGCCAGCAGCCCGGGACAGAACCCTAACTATGGCTACACCTTC. This encodes CASSPGQNPNYGYTF.